One T cell receptor (beta chain) is described in this entry. The antigen is undetermined. This specimen belongs to a study of shared clonotypes between healthy human individuals. Only in-frame clones appear in the TCRdb table, and some are missing; sequencing was by immunoSEQ multiplex PCR. The sample consists of about 600,000 clones, roughly 97% of them appearing once. The CDR3 loop spans 13 amino acids. The J segment lost 1 base and the V segment lost 8 bases, leaving 1 base of the junction unmatched. Germline CDR1 and CDR2: SNHLY and FYNNEI. Study findings and constraints: Estimated clonotype richness was generally higher in naive than memory subsets.

This chain uses TRBV2 with TRBJ2-2; 7 nucleotides match TRBD1. The sequencing input was naive CD4+ T cells sorted from blood. Subset described: CD45RA+ positively selected. The sequence was obtained from a woman in her thirties in good health. As DNA, the CDR3 is TGTGCCAGCCGACAGGGGAACACCGGGGAGCTGTTTTTT. Translating gives CASRQGNTGELFF.